This TCR beta chain was recorded in a study of blood T cell repertoires in COVID-19. Study summary: Samples taken during acute and convalescent COVID-19 were collected in the United States, Italy and Spain.

Seattle patient enrollment occurred during active infection, with longitudinal follow-up thereafter. CDR1 SGHTA and CDR2 FQGNSA come from the germline V gene. The CDR3 sequence is 18 residues long. V was clipped by 2 bases and J by 0 bases; unmatched bases: 7. How the authors handled the data: For nucleated cells, counts were estimated from reference gene primer amplification. Method: immunoSEQ multiplex PCR; TCRdb's copy keeps in-frame clones and lacks some. The D gene and trimming were derived from the DNA, and the V and J assignments and clone size from that table. The sample gives some 290,000 clones, 90% of which show up once; under 1.1% is in the top ten.

The material sequenced was peripheral blood. The TCR originated in a woman in her thirties or forties with COVID-19, enrolled during active disease. V usage is TRBV7-2 and J usage is TRBJ2-6; 7 bases are a match to TRBD1. The CDR3 coding sequence is TGTGCCAGCAGCTTAACCAGGACAGGAGACTCTGGGGCCAACGTCCTGACTTTC. Protein: CASSLTRTGDSGANVLTF.